The entry below gives a single T cell receptor (beta chain) sequence along with its context. This record belongs to a study of blood T cell repertoires in COVID-19. Study-level information: Acute and convalescent COVID-19 specimens originated in the United States, Italy and Spain.

Source study methods: By means of reference gene primer amplification, nucleated cell counts were estimated. Measured with immunoSEQ multiplex PCR; TCRdb has only the in-frame clones, and not every one. The DNA gave D and trimming, while V, J and clone size come from that table. The sample carries around 170,000 clones, about 81% recorded once. Germline V gives CDR1 SGHRS, CDR2 YFSETQ. V was pared by 4 bases and J by 5 bases, with 8 bases of the junction left unmatched. The CDR3 is 15 amino acids. V gene TRBV5-1 combines with J gene TRBJ1-5, with 8 bases fitting TRBD1. The material sequenced was peripheral blood. This sequence was found in a man aged 25-45 years with active or convalescent COVID-19. CDR3 protein: CASSPGQEAYQPQHF. The DNA for the CDR3 is TGCGCCAGCAGCCCGGGACAGGAGGCCTATCAGCCCCAGCATTTT. The full variable domain, its missing parts supplied by reference TRBV5-1 and TRBJ1-5, is KAGVTQTPRYLIKTRGQQVTLSCSPISGHRSVSWYQQTPGQGLQFLFEYFSETQRNKGNFPGRFSGRQFSNSRSEMNVSTLELGDSALYLCASSPGQEAYQPQHFGDGTRLSIL.